The present T cell receptor beta chain was sequenced within a study of shared clonotypes between healthy human individuals. Study conclusions and caveats: Owing to a small donor count, the genetic and exposure-history diversity represented was limited.

This clone was observed a single time. Its target is unknown. Naive CD8 cells lacked CD45RO, underwent positive selection for CCR7 and left out terminally differentiated effector memory CD45RA+ cells. There were only Caucasian adults among the donors, and all lived in Nashville, Tennessee. Trimming took 9 bases from V and 1 from J, leaving 15 bases between them. Germline loops: CDR1 LNHDA, CDR2 SQIVND (reference sequence). CDR3 length: 14 amino acids. The material for each subset, its genomic DNA, was split evenly across several immunoSEQ plates. Profiled with immunoSEQ multiplex PCR; TCRdb holds only in-frame clones, not every one. The top ten hold over 1.5% of the sample, which has around 1.9 million clones, 93% seen once.

V is TRBV19 and J is TRBJ1-1; D unclear. The clonotype was recovered from a man between 18 and 29 years old in good health. Some clones in this sample may be carry-over from other donors' samples. Sequenced: naive CD8+ T cells from PBMCs. The CDR3 here is CARRDGEWNTEAFF. The CDR3 bases are TGTGCCAGGAGAGACGGGGAATGGAACACTGAAGCTTTCTTT.